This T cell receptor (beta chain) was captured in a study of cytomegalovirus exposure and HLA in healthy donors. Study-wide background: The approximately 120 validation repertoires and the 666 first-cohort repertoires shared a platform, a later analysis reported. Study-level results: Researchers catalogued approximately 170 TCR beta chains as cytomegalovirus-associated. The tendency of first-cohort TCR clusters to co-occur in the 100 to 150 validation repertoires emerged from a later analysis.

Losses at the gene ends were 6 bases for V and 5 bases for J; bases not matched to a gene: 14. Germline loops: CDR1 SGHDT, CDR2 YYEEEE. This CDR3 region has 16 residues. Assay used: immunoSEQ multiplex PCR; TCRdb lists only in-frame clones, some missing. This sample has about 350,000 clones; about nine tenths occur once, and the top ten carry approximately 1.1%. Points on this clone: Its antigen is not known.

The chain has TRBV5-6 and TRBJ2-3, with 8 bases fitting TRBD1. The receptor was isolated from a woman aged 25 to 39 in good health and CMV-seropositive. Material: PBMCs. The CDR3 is CASTFGTAGGIDTQYF. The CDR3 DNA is TGTGCCAGCACCTTCGGGACCGCAGGGGGCATAGATACGCAGTATTTT.